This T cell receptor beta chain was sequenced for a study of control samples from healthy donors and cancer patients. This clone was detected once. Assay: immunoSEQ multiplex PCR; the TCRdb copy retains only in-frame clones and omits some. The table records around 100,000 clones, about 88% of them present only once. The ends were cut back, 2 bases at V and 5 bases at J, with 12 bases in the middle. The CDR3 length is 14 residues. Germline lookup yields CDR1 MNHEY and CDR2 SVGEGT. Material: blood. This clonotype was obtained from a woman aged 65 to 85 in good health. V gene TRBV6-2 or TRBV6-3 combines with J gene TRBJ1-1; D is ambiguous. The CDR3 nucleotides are TGTGCCAGCAGTTACGCCATTAGGTCTACTGAAGCTTTCTTT. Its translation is CASSYAIRSTEAFF.